The clone carrying this TCR beta chain occurred many times. The antigen remains unidentified. TCRdb analysed the 5' RACE reads with MiXCR anew, one entry per CDR3 protein. The top ten clones hold approximately 22% of a sample with 100,000 or so distinct CDR3 sequences, 4.4% of them seen once. This sample is drawn from a study of spatial heterogeneity in lung cancer. The wider study: Raw reads contained each unique TCR and UMI combination more than ten times on average.

Study results and caveats: For expanded intratumoral alpha and beta TCRs, counts tracked tumor mutation counts.

Time point described: sample taken at primary tumor resection. Whole RNA came from tumor, nontumor lung or frozen PBMC and was sequenced without being sorted. Trimming removed 6 bases at V and 2 bases at J, with 7 bases between. The CDR3 consists of 12 residues. CDR1 and CDR2 from the germline V gene are MNHEY and SVGAGI. The TCR sequence derives from a male donor with early-stage non-small cell lung cancer. V gene TRBV6-5 combines with J gene TRBJ1-2; maybe TRBD1 (5 bases). The sample here was lung tumor tissue, taken at surgery. CDR3 region: CASRGLNYGYTF. CDR3 nucleotide sequence: TGTGCCAGCAGGGGACTGAACTATGGCTACACCTTC.